This TCR beta chain was identified in a study of blood T cell repertoires in COVID-19. Study details: Acute-phase and convalescent COVID-19 samples originated in the United States, Italy and Spain. Sample material is recorded as cDNA or gDNA derived from T cells, B-cell-depleted T cells, or PBMCs.

TCRdb keeps only in-frame clones here, not all; method: immunoSEQ multiplex PCR. The sample comprises roughly 300,000 clones, around 90% of which are singletons, and roughly 2.1% rests with the top ten. This clone was recorded only once. Participant ages covered roughly 18 to 89 years across 25 or so US areas. Clinical histories supplied by participants themselves formed the basis of cohort assignment. Trimming took 2 bases from V and 0 from J, leaving 11 bases between them. The germline V gene encodes CDR1 MDHEN and CDR2 SYDVKM. The CDR3 is 16 residues long. The sequence derives from a woman aged 40 to 50 with acute COVID-19. Material for sequencing was PBMCs or T cells enriched from blood (not recorded which). J is TRBJ1-5 and V is TRBV28, with TRBD1 as a possible D gene (6 bases). The CDR3 nucleotides read TGTGCCAGCAGTTTAGATACAGGGTATAGCAATCAGCCCCAGCATTTT. Encoded protein: CASSLDTGYSNQPQHF. Together with reference TRBV28 and TRBJ1-5, the CDR3 gives the full variable domain: DVKVTQSSRYLVKRTGEKVFLECVQDMDHENMFWYRQDPGLGLRLIYFSYDVKMKEKGDIPEGYSVSREKKERFSLILESASTNQTSMYLCASSLDTGYSNQPQHFGDGTRLSIL.